This T cell receptor (beta chain) is from a study of blood T cell repertoires in COVID-19. This CDR3 spans 13 amino acids. Between the trimmed V and J ends, which lost 5 bases and 4 bases, there was a span of 12 bases. CDR1 and CDR2 (germline): LGHNT, FRNRAP. TCRdb's copy holds only in-frame clones and misses some; the assay was immunoSEQ multiplex PCR. This table has 55,000 to 75,000 clones, over 65% appearing once. This chain joins TRBV12-5 and TRBJ2-7; tentative D call: TRBD1 (6 bases). What was sequenced was peripheral blood. This clonotype was obtained from an older woman with acute or convalescent COVID-19. The CDR3 loop reads CASGTGTPYEQYF. The CDR3 DNA follows: TGTGCTAGTGGTACAGGGACCCCTTACGAGCAGTACTTC.